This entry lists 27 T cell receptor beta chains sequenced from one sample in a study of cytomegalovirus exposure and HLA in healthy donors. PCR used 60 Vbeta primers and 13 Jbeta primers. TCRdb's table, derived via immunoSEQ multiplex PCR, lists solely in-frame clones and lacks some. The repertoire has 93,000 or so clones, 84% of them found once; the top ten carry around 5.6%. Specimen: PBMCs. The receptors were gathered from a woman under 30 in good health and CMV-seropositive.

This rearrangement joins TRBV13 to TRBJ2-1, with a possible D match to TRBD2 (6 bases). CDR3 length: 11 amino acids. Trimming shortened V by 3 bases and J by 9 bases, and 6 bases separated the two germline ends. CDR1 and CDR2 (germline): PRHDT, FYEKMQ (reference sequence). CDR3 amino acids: CASSLGGEQFF. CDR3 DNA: TGTGCCAGCAGCTTGGGGGGTGAGCAGTTCTTC.

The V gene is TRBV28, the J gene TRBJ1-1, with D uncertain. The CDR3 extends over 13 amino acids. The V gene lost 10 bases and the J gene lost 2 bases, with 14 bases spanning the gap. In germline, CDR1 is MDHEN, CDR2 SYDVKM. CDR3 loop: CATALLFNTEAFF. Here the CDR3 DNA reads TGTGCCACTGCACTGCTCTTTAACACTGAAGCTTTCTTT. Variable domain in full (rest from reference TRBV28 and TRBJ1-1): DVKVTQSSRYLVKRTGEKVFLECVQDMDHENMFWYRQDPGLGLRLIYFSYDVKMKEKGDIPEGYSVSREKKERFSLILESASTNQTSMYLCATALLFNTEAFFGQGTRLTVV.

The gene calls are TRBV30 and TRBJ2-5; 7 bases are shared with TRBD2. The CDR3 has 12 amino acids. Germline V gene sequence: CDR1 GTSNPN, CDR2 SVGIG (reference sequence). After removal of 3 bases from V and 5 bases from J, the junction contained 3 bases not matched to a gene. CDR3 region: CAWSREGETQYF. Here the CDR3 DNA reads TGTGCCTGGAGCAGGGAGGGGGAGACCCAGTACTTC.

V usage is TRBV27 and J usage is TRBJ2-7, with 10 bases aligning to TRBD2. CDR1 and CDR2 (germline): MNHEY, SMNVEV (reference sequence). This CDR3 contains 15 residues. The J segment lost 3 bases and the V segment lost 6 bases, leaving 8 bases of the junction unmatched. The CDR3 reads CASRQAGTSVYEQYF. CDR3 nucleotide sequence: TGTGCCAGCAGGCAGGCCGGGACTAGCGTCTACGAGCAGTACTTC.

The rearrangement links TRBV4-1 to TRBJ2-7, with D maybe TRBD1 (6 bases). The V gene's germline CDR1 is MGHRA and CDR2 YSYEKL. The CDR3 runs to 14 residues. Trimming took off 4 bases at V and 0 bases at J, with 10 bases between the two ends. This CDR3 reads CASSPQGYSYEQYF. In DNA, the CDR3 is TGCGCCAGCAGCCCCCAGGGGTACTCCTACGAGCAGTACTTC.

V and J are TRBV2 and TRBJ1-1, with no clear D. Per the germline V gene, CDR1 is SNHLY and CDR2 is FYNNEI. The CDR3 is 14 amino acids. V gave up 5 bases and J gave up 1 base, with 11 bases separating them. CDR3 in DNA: TGTGCCAGCAGTCCCAGGAATGGGAACACTGAAGCTTTCTTT. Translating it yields CASSPRNGNTEAFF.

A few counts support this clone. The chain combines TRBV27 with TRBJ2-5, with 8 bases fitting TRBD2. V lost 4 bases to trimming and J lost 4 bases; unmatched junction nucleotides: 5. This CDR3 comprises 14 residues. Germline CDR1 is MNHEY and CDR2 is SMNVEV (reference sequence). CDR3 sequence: CASSSSGSPETQYF. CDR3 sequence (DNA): TGTGCCAGCAGTTCCAGCGGGAGTCCAGAGACCCAGTACTTC.

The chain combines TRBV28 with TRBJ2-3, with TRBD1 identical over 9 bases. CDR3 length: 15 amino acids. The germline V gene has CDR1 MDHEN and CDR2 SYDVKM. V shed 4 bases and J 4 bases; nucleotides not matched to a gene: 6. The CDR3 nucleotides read TGTGCCAGCAGTTCACCGGGACAGGGTGCAGATACGCAGTATTTT. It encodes CASSSPGQGADTQYF.

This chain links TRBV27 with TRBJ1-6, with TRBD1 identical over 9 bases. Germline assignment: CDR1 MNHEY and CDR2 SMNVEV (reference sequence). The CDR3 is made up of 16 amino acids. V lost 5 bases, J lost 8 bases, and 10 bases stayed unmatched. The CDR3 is CASSPRDRVRYSPLHF. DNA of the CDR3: TGTGCCAGCAGTCCCCGGGACAGGGTCAGGTATTCACCCCTCCACTTT.

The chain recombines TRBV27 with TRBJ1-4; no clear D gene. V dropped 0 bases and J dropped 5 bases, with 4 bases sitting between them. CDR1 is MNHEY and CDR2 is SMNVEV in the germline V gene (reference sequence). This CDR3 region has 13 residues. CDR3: CASSLSLNEKLFF. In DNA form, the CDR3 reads TGTGCCAGCAGTTTATCCCTGAATGAAAAACTGTTTTTT.

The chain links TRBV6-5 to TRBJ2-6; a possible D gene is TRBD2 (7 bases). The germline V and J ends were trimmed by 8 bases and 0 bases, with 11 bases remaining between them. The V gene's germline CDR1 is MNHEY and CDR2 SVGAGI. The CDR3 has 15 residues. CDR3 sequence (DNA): TGTGCCAGCGCGGGGGCCAGCTCTGGGGCCAACGTCCTGACTTTC. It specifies CASAGASSGANVLTF.

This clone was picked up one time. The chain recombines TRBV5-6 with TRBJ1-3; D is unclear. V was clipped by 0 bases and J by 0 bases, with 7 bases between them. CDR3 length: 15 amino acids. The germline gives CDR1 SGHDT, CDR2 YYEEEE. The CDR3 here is CASSLGHFSGNTIYF. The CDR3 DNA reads TGTGCCAGCAGCTTGGGCCACTTCTCTGGAAACACCATATATTTT.

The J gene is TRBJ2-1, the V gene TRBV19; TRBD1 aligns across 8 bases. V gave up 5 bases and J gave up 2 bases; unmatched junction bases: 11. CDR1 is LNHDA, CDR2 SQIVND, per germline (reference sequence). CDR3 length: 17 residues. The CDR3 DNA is TGTGCCAGTAGTTTACCTTCGACAGGGGCACCCTACAATGAGCAGTTCTTC. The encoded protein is CASSLPSTGAPYNEQFF.

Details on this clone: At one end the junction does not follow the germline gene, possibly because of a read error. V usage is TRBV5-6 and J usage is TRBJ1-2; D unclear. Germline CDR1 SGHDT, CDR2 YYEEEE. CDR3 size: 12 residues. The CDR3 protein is CASSLDGQEGLF. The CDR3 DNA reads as TGTGCCAGCAGCTTGGATGGGCAGGAGGGCCTATTC.

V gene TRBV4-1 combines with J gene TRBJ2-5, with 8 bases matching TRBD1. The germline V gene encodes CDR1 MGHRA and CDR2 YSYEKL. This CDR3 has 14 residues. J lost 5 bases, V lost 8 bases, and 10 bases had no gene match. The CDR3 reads CASAHQGARETQYF. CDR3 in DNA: TGCGCCAGCGCTCACCAGGGGGCTCGTGAGACCCAGTACTTC.

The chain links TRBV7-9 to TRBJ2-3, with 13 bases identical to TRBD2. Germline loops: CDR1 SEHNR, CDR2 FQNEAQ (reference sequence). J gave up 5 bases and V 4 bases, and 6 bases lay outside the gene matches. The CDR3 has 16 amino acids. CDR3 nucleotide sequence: TGTGCCAGCAGCTACCGGACTAGCGGGAGTCAAGATACGCAGTATTTT. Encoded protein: CASSYRTSGSQDTQYF.

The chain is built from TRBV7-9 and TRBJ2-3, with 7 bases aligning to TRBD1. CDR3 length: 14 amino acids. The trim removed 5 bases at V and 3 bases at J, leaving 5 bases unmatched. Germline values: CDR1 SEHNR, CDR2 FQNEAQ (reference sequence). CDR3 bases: TGTGCCAGCAGCCCAGGGACAGTAACAGATACGCAGTATTTT. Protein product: CASSPGTVTDTQYF. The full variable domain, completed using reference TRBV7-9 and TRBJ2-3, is DTGVSQNPRHKITKRGQNVTFRCDPISEHNRLYWYRQTLGQGPEFLTYFQNEAQLEKSRLLSDRFSAERPKGSFSTLEIQRTEQGDSAMYLCASSPGTVTDTQYFGPGTRLTVL.

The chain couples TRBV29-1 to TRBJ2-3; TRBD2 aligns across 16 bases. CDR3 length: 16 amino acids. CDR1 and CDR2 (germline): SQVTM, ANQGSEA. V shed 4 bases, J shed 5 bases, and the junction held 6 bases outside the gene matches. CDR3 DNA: TGCAGCGTTGTAGCGGGACTAGCGGGGGGGCAAGATACGCAGTATTTT. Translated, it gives CSVVAGLAGGQDTQYF.

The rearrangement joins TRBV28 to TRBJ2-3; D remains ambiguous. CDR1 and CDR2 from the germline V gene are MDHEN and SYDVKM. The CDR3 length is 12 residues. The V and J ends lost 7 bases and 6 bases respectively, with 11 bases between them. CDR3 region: CASTVAGDTQYF. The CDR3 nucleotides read TGTGCCAGCACCGTAGCCGGGGATACGCAGTATTTT.

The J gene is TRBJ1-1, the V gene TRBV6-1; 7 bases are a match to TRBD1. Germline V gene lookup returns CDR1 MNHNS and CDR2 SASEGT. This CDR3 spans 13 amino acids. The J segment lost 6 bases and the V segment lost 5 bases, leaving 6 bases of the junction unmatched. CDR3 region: CASSFDRVAEAFF. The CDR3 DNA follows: TGTGCCAGCAGTTTCGACAGGGTCGCTGAAGCTTTCTTT.

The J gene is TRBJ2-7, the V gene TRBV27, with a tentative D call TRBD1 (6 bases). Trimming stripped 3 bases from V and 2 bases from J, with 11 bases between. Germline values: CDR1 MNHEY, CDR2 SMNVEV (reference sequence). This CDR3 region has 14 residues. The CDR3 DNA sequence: TGTGCCAGCAGTTTTGGCAGGGGAGCCTACGAGCAGTACTTC. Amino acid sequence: CASSFGRGAYEQYF.

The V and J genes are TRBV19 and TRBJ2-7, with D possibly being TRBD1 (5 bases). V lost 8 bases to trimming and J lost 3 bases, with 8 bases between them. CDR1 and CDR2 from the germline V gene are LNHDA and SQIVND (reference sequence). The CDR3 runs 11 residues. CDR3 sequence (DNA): TGTGCCAGTTCAGGGTTCTACGAGCAGTACTTC. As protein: CASSGFYEQYF. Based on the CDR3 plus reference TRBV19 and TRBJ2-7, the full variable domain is DGGITQSPKYLFRKEGQNVTLSCEQNLNHDAMYWYRQDPGQGLRLIYYSQIVNDFQKGDIAEGYSVSREKKESFPLTVTSAQKNPTAFYLCASSGFYEQYFGPGTRLTVT.

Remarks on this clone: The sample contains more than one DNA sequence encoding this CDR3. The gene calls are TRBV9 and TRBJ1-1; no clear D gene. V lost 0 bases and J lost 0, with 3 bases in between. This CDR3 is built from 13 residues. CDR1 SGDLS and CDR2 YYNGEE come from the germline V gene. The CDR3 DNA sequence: TGTGCCAGCAGCGTAGCCGTGAACACTGAAGCTTTCTTT. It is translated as CASSVAVNTEAFF.

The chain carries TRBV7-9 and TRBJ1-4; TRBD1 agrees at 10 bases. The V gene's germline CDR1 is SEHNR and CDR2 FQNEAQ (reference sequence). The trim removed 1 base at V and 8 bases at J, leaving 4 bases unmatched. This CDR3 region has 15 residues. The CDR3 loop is CASSLGDRGSEKLFF. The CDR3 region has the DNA TGTGCCAGCAGCTTAGGGGACAGGGGAAGCGAAAAACTGTTTTTT.

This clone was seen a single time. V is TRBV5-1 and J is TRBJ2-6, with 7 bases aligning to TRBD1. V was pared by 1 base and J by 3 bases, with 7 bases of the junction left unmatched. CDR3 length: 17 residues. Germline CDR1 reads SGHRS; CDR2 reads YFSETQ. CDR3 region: CASSLSPGGGGANVLTF. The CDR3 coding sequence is TGCGCCAGCAGCTTGAGTCCAGGGGGTGGTGGGGCCAACGTCCTGACTTTC.

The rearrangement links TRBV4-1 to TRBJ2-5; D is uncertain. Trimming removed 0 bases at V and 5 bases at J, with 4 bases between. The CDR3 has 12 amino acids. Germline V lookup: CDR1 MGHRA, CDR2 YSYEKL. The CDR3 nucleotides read TGCGCCAGCAGCCAAGACCTTGAGACCCAGTACTTC. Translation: CASSQDLETQYF.

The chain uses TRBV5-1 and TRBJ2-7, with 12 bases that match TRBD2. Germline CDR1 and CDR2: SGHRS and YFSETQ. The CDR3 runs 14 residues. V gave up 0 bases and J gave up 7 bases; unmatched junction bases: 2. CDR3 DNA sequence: TGCGCCAGCAGCTTGGGACTAGCGGGAGAAGAGCAGTACTTC. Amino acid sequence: CASSLGLAGEEQYF.